This T cell receptor beta chain was obtained from a study of cytomegalovirus exposure and HLA in healthy donors. Germline-derived CDR1 and CDR2 are ENHRY and SYGVKD. V gave up 6 bases and J gave up 4 bases; unmatched junction bases: 8. The CDR3 covers 16 residues. In the PCR, 60 Vbeta and 13 Jbeta primers were used. Sequencing was performed with immunoSEQ multiplex PCR; in TCRdb, only in-frame clones are kept and a portion is missing. This table lists roughly 79,000 clones. The rearrangement joins TRBV10-3 to TRBJ2-2; 10 nucleotides agree with TRBD1. This receptor was obtained from a man aged 30 to 39 in good health and CMV-seronegative. The specimen sequenced was PBMCs. CDR3 DNA sequence: TGTGCCATCAGGCCTTCCGGGACAGGGGTCACCGGGGAGCTGTTTTTT. It codes for CAIRPSGTGVTGELFF.